Listed below are T cell receptor beta chains from one sample, sequenced in a study of blood T cells in healthy people across ages. TCRdb reanalysed the 5' RACE reads using MiXCR and keeps one entry per CDR3 protein. The profile shows 800,000 to 950,000 distinct CDR3 sequences, 29% of them singletons. Another study also made use of these data, one on T cells of mothers and their children.

Sample: blood. All receptors come from a woman aged 40 to 50 in good health. CDR3s leave out the opening cysteine and the closing phenylalanine or tryptophan. D genes are given only for firm matches.

>TRBD2|TRBV20-1
SAPDRSGGATDTQY
>NA|TRBV7-2
ASSKHWTGNTEAF
>TRBD1|TRBV10-3
AISGEDRDATDTQY
>NA|TRBV19
ASSPTRTTSGELF
>NA|TRBV12-3/TRBV12-4
ASSLGGGLVDERF
>TRBD1|TRBV9
ASSAPPSGGGYT
>TRBD1|TRBV12-3/TRBV12-4
ASSLAPGQGHYEQY
>NA|TRBV27
ASRFEAQGYGYT
>NA|TRBV4-2
ASSQADRSSYNEQF
>NA|TRBV7-2
ASSFRDWQETQY
>NA|TRBV7-2
ASSSGPGENEQF
>NA|TRBV15
ATSRDSGTPEQY
>NA|TRBV12-3/TRBV12-4
ASSFGASNEQF
>TRBD1|TRBV28
ASSLVQGARDEQY
>TRBD2|TRBV6-6
ASRPDLAGEENEQF